A single sample gave rise to the 5 T cell receptor beta chains below, sequenced in a study of T-cell memory formation after mild COVID-19. TCRdb independently ran MiXCR on the 5' RACE reads; one entry per CDR3 protein. The table has over 500,000 distinct CDR3 sequences, around 15% seen once. Material for sequencing was PBMCs or a T cell subset sorted from them (not recorded which). The receptor source for this set is an adult woman who had mild COVID-19 (a few samples of this study predate the infection). Cell type and time point are not known.

This clonotype was seen more than once but under ten times. CDR3 amino acids: CASSVPGENEQFF. CDR3 coding DNA: TGTGCCAGCAGCGTACCAGGGGAAAATGAGCAGTTCTTC. This sequence joins TRBV9 and TRBJ2-1; D is perhaps TRBD1 (6 bases). Germline CDR1 SGDLS, CDR2 YYNGEE. The CDR3 contains 13 residues. The ends were cut back, 1 base at V and 7 bases at J, with 9 bases in the middle.

The V gene is TRBV6-2 or TRBV6-3, the J gene TRBJ1-1, with D unresolved. The V gene's germline CDR1 is MNHEY and CDR2 SVGEGT. The CDR3 is 15 amino acids. Between the trimmed V and J ends, which lost 0 bases and 7 bases, there was a span of 15 bases. The CDR3 reads CASSYSLRIGGEAFF. CDR3 bases: TGTGCCAGCAGTTACTCGTTACGCATCGGCGGTGAAGCTTTCTTT.

The rearrangement uses TRBV11-2 and TRBJ2-1; D ambiguous. Germline V CDR1 and CDR2: SGHAT, FQNNGV. This CDR3 has 15 amino acids. Trimming took off 1 base at V and 3 bases at J, with 10 bases between the two ends. CDR3 loop: CASSLVVGSYNEQFF. In DNA, the CDR3 is TGTGCCAGCAGCTTAGTGGTCGGAAGCTACAATGAGCAGTTCTTC. Together with reference TRBV11-2 and TRBJ2-1, the CDR3 gives the full variable domain: EAGVAQSPRYKIIEKRQSVAFWCNPISGHATLYWYQQILGQGPKLLIQFQNNGVVDDSQLPKDRFSAERLKGVDSTLKIQPAKLEDSAVYLCASSLVVGSYNEQFFGPGTRLTVL.

The gene calls are TRBV19 and TRBJ2-7; TRBD2 might be the D (5 bases). The CDR3 runs to 14 residues. The ends were cut back, 5 bases at V and 3 bases at J, with 14 bases in the middle. Germline assignment: CDR1 LNHDA and CDR2 SQIVND (reference sequence). Here the CDR3 reads CASSGSGSNYEQYF. DNA for the CDR3: TGTGCCAGTAGTGGATCGGGGTCGAACTACGAGCAGTACTTC.

The chain joins TRBV4-3 to TRBJ2-7, with no clear D. This CDR3 has 15 residues. CDR1 is LGHNA and CDR2 is YSLEER in the germline V gene. V was cut by 5 bases and J by 0 bases, with 14 bases left in between. CDR3 DNA sequence: TGCGCCAGCAGCGTAAGCCCCGCCAGCTCCTACGAGCAGTACTTC. Encoded protein: CASSVSPASSYEQYF.